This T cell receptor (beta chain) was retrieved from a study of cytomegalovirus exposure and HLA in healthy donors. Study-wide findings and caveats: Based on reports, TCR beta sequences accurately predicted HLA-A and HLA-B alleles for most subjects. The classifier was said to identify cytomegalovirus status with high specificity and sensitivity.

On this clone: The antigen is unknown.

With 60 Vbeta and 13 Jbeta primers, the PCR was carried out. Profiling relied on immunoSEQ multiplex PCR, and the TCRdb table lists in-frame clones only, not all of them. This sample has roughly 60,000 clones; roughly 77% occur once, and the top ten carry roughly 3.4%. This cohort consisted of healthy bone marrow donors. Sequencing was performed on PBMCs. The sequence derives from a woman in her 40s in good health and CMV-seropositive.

The CDR3 DNA reads as TGTGCCTGGAGTGTATTAATGGGGGCTAGTGAAGCTTTCTTT. It yields the protein CAWSVLMGASEAFF. This sequence joins TRBV30 and TRBJ1-1; D may be TRBD1 (6 bases). This CDR3 has 14 amino acids. Germline values: CDR1 GTSNPN, CDR2 SVGIG (reference sequence). Trimming pared 0 bases from V and 7 bases from J, leaving 15 bases between.